This T cell receptor (beta chain) was obtained from a study of OX40 agonist ivuxolimab in advanced cancers. Study summary: Patients received intravenous ivuxolimab every 2 weeks at 0.01 to 10 mg/kg. Therapy given before enrollment (anti-PD-1, anti-PD-L1 or anti-CTLA-4) was allowed, and approximately 40% had some.

As regards this clone: Its antigen remains unidentified.

Assay: immunoSEQ multiplex PCR; the TCRdb copy retains only in-frame clones and omits some. This table has several thousand clones, 88% appearing once. The J segment lost 4 bases and the V segment lost 6 bases, leaving 7 bases of the junction unmatched. This CDR3 contains 14 residues. Looked up from germline, CDR1 is MDHEN and CDR2 is SYDVKM. General study findings and limits: Dosing at 0.1 to 3.0 mg/kg was accompanied by clonal expansion of CD4+ and CD8+ blood T cells by week 6.

Excluded were patients having autoimmune disease history or systemic immunosuppression. The chain carries TRBV28 and TRBJ2-7; 9 bases are shared with TRBD1. The TCR was taken from an adult with an advanced solid tumor such as melanoma, head and neck, liver or kidney cancer. The sample in question was CD4+ or CD8+ T cells sorted from blood, obtained in a trial of the OX40 agonist ivuxolimab. This chain's CDR3 is CASRLTGGPYEQYF. In DNA, the CDR3 is TGTGCCAGCAGGCTCACAGGGGGCCCATACGAGCAGTACTTC.